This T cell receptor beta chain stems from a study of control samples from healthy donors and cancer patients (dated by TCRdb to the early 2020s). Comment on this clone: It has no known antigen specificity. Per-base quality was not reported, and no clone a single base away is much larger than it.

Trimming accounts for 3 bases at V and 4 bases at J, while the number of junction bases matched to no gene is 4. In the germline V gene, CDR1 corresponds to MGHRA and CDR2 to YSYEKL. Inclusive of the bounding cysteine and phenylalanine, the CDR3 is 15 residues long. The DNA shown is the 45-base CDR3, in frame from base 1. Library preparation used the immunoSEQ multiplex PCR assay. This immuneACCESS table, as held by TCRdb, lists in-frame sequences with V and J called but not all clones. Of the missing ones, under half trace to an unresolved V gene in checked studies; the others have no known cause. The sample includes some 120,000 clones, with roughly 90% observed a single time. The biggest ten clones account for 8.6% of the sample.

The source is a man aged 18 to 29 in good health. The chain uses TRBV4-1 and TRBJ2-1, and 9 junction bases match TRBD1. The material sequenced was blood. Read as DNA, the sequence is TGCGCCAGCAGCCATCCGGGACAGGGTTACAATGAGCAGTTCTTC. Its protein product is CASSHPGQGYNEQFF.